This record looks at one TCR beta chain sequence and its context. Its antigen is unidentified. Every patient was affected by relapse after autologous stem cell transplantation, while exposure to brentuximab vedotin was not uniform. V lost 3 bases to trimming and J lost 5 bases; unmatched junction nucleotides: 6. Germline loops: CDR1 SGHRS, CDR2 YFSETQ. CDR3 size: 14 residues. This entry comes from a study of PD-1 blockade in classical Hodgkin lymphoma. Findings and limits, study-wide: Relative to healthy donors, newly diagnosed patients reportedly had lower baseline TCR diversity, which was reported as lower still in relapsed/refractory patients.

Clones were sequenced by immunoSEQ multiplex PCR, and TCRdb holds only the in-frame ones, with some missing. Found here are 55,000 to 80,000 clones, about 91% of them singletons; the top ten hold around 13%. The clonotype was recovered from a human donor with classical Hodgkin lymphoma. The sample in question was peripheral blood mononuclear cells (PBMCs), obtained at baseline. V is TRBV5-1 and J is TRBJ1-2; 8 bases line up with TRBD1. The CDR3 reads CASSSTGAEYGYTF. The CDR3 nucleotides read TGCGCCAGCAGCTCGACAGGGGCTGAGTATGGCTACACCTTC.